A selection of T cell receptor beta chains follows, all from one sample in a study of OX40 agonist ivuxolimab in advanced cancers. Assay used: immunoSEQ multiplex PCR; TCRdb lists only in-frame clones, some missing. The sample lists 81,000 or so clones; just over 90% were seen once. Specimen: CD4+ or CD8+ T cells sorted from blood, collected in a trial of the OX40 agonist ivuxolimab. All receptors derive from an adult with an advanced solid tumor such as melanoma, head and neck, liver or kidney cancer. Both conserved end residues are part of each CDR3. D genes are given only for firm matches. Not every row has a clone size; where given, it reads once, few, many or a size class.

d_call clone_size j_call v_call cdr3_aa cdr3_nt
TRBD1 - TRBJ1-5 TRBV5-8 CASREGQLNQPQHF TGTGCCAGCAGAGAGGGACAGTTAAATCAGCCCCAGCATTTT
- - TRBJ2-7 TRBV7-2 CASSHGMGARYEQYF TGTGCCAGCAGCCATGGTATGGGGGCCAGGTACGAGCAGTACTTC
- - TRBJ1-5 TRBV12-5 CASGFVVTPLDQPQHF TGTGCTAGTGGTTTCGTTGTCACACCCCTAGACCAGCCCCAGCATTTT
- - TRBJ1-2 TRBV11-2 CASSLPWATERYGYTF TGTGCCAGCAGCTTACCCTGGGCGACTGAACGCTATGGCTACACCTTC
- - TRBJ1-3 TRBV7-8 CASLKGTNGAGNTIYF TGTGCCAGCCTCAAGGGGACAAACGGAGCGGGAAACACCATATATTTT
- - TRBJ2-7 TRBV4-1 CASSQYKGNYEQYF TGCGCCAGCAGCCAATACAAGGGAAATTACGAGCAGTACTTC
- - TRBJ2-7 TRBV10-1 CASSEFFGDWNEQYF TGCGCCAGCAGTGAGTTCTTTGGGGATTGGAACGAGCAGTACTTC
- - TRBJ1-2 TRBV5-1 CASSFEGYGYTF TGCGCCAGCAGCTTTGAGGGCTATGGCTACACCTTC
TRBD1 - TRBJ2-7 TRBV2 CARDRQGGEQYF TGTGCCAGGGACCGACAGGGGGGCGAGCAGTACTTC
- - TRBJ2-5 TRBV7-2 CASSLWLPVYQETQYF TGTGCCAGCAGCTTATGGTTACCCGTGTACCAAGAGACCCAGTACTTC
- - TRBJ2-2 TRBV9 CASSVVSGAYTGELFF TGTGCCAGCAGCGTAGTATCAGGGGCGTACACCGGGGAGCTGTTTTTT
- - TRBJ1-1 TRBV13 CASSGGHLGYTEAFF TGTGCCAGCAGCGGGGGACACCTTGGGTACACTGAAGCTTTCTTT
- - TRBJ2-1 TRBV7-2 CASSPQGEGATGGEQFF TGTGCCAGCAGCCCCCAGGGGGAGGGAGCGACGGGTGGGGAGCAGTTCTTC
TRBD2 once TRBJ2-7 TRBV14 CASSQDSRQGGREQYF TGTGCCAGCAGCCAAGATAGTCGTCAGGGAGGGCGCGAGCAGTACTTC
TRBD2 - TRBJ2-2 TRBV19 CASSSSGTGELFF TGTGCCAGTAGTTCTAGCGGCACCGGGGAGCTGTTTTTT
- - TRBJ2-1 TRBV7-6 CASSSTDNEQFF TGTGCCAGCAGCTCTACAGACAATGAGCAGTTCTTC
- - TRBJ1-1 TRBV7-2 CASSLRQNTEAFF TGTGCCAGCAGCCTGAGACAGAACACTGAAGCTTTCTTT